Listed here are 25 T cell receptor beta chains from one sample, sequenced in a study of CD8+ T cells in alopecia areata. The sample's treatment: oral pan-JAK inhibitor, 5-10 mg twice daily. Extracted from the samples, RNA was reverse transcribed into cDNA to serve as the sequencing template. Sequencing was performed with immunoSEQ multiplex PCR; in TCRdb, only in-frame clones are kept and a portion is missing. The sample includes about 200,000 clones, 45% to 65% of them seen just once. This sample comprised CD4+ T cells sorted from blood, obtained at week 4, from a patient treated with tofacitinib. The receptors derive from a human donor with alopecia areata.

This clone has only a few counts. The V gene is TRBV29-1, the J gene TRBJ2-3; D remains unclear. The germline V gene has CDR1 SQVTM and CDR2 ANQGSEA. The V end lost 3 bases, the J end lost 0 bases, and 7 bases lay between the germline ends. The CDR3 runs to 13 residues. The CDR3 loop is CSVEFGSTDTQYF. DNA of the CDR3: TGCAGCGTTGAGTTTGGAAGCACAGATACGCAGTATTTT.

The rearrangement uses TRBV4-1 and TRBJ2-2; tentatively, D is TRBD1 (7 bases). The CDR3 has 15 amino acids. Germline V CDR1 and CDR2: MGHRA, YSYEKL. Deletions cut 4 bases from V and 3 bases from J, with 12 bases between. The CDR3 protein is CASSRLDRDTGELFF. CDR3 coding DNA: TGCGCCAGCAGCCGACTAGACAGGGACACCGGGGAGCTGTTTTTT.

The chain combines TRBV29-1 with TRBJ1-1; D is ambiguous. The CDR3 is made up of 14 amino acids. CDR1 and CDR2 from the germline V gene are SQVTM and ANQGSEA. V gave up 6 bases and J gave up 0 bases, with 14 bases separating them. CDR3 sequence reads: CSVAGRHMNTEAFF. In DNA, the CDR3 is TGCAGCGTGGCGGGCCGTCACATGAACACTGAAGCTTTCTTT. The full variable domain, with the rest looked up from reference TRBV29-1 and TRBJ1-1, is SAVISQKPSRDICQRGTSLTIQCQVDSQVTMMFWYRQQPGQSLTLIATANQGSEATYESGFVIDKFPISRPNLTFSTLTVSNMSPEDSSIYLCSVAGRHMNTEAFFGQGTRLTVV.

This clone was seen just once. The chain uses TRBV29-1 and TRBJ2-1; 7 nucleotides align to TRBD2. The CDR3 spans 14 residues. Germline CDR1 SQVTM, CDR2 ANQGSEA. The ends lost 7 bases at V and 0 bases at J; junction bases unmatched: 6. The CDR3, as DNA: TGCAGCGCATATCGGGGGGTCTCCTACAATGAGCAGTTCTTC. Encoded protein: CSAYRGVSYNEQFF.

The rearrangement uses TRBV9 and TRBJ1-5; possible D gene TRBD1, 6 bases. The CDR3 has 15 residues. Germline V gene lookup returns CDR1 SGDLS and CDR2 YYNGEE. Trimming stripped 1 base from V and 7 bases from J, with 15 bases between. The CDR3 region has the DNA TGTGCCAGCAGCGTATCTACAGGGCCGGGACAGCCCCAGCATTTT. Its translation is CASSVSTGPGQPQHF. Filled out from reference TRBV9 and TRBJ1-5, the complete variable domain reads DSGVTQTPKHLITATGQRVTLRCSPRSGDLSVYWYQQSLDQGLQFLIQYYNGEERAKGNILERFSAQQFPDLHSELNLSSLELGDSALYFCASSVSTGPGQPQHFGDGTRLSIL.

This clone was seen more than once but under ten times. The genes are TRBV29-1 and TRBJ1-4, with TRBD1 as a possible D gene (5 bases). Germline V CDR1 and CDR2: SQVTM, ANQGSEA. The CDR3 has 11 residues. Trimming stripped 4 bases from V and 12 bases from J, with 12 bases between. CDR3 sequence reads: CSVGEGNELFF. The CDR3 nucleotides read TGCAGCGTTGGGGAGGGGAACGAACTGTTTTTT.

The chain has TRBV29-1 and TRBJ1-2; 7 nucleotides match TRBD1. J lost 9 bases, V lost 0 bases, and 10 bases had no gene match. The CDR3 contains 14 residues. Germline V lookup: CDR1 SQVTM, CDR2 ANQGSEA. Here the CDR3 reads CSVEDTRGGESYTF. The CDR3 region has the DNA TGCAGCGTTGAAGATACCAGGGGGGGTGAAAGCTACACCTTC.

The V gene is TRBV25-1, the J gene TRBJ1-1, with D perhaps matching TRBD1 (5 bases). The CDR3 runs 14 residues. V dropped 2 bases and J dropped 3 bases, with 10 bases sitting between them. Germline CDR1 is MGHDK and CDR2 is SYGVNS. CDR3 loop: CASSEGAGHTEAFF. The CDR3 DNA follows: TGTGCCAGCAGTGAAGGGGCAGGGCACACTGAAGCTTTCTTT.

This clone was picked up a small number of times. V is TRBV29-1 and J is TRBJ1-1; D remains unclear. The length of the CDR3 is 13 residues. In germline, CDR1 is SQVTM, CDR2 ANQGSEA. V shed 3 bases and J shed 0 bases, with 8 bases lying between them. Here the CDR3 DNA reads TGCAGCGTTGAGAAGGGCGTGAACACTGAAGCTTTCTTT. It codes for CSVEKGVNTEAFF. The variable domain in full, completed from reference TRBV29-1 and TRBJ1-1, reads SAVISQKPSRDICQRGTSLTIQCQVDSQVTMMFWYRQQPGQSLTLIATANQGSEATYESGFVIDKFPISRPNLTFSTLTVSNMSPEDSSIYLCSVEKGVNTEAFFGQGTRLTVV.

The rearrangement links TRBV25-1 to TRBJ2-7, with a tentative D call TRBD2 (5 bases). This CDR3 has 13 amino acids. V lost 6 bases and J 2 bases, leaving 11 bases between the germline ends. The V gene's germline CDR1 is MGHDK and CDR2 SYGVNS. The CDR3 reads CASRTPGTYEQYF. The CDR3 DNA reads TGTGCCAGCAGGACTCCCGGGACCTACGAGCAGTACTTC.

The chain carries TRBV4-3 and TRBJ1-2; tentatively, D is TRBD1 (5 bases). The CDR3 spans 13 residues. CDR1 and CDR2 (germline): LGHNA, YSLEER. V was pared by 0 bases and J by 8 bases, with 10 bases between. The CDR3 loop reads CASSQDGASGYTF. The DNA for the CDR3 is TGCGCCAGCAGCCAAGATGGGGCAAGCGGCTACACCTTC.

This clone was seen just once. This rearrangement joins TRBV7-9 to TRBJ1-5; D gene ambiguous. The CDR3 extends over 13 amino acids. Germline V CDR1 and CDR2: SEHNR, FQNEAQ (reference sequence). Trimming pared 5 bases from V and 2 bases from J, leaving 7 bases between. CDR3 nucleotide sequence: TGTGCCAGCAGCATGGACGGCAATCAGCCCCAGCATTTT. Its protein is CASSMDGNQPQHF.

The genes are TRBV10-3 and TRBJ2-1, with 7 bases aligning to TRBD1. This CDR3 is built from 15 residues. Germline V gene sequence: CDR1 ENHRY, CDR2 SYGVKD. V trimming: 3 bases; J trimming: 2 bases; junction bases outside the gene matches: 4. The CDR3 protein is CAISEQGTAYNEQFF. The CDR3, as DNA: TGTGCCATCAGTGAACAGGGGACCGCCTACAATGAGCAGTTCTTC.

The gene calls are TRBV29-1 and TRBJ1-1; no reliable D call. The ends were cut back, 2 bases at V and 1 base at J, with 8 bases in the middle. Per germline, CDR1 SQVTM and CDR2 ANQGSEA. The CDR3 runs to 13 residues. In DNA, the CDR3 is TGCAGCGTTGAAAAGGGCAGGAACACTGAAGCTTTCTTT. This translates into CSVEKGRNTEAFF.

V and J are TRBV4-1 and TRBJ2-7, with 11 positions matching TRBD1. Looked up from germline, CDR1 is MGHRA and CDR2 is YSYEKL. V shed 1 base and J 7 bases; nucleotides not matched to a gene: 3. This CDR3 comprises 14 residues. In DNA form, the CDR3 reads TGCGCCAGCAGCCAAGGGACAGGGGGCGGGGAGCAGTACTTC. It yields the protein CASSQGTGGGEQYF.

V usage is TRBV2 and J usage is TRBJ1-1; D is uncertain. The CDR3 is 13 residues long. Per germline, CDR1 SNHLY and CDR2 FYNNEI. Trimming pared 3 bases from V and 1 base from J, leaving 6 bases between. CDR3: CASSDWGNTEAFF. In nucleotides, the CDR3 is TGTGCCAGCAGTGATTGGGGGAACACTGAAGCTTTCTTT.

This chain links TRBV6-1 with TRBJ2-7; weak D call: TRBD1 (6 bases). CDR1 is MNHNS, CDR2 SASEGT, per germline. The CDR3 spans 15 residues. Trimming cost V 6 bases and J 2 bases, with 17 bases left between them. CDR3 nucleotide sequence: TGTGCCAGCAGAACGGCTGGGACAAGTACCTACGAGCAGTACTTC. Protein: CASRTAGTSTYEQYF.

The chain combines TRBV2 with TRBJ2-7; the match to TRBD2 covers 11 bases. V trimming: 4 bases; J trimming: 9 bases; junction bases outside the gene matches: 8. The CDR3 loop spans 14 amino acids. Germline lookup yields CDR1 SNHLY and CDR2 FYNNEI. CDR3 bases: TGTGCCAGCAGTGGGTCTAGCGGGGGGCCTAGGCAGTACTTC. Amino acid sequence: CASSGSSGGPRQYF.

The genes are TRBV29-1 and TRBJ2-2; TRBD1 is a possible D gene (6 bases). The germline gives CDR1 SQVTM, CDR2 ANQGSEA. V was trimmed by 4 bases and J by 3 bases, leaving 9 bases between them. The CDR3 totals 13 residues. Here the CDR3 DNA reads TGCAGCGTTGCAGGACAGTACACCGGGGAGCTGTTTTTT. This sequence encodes CSVAGQYTGELFF.

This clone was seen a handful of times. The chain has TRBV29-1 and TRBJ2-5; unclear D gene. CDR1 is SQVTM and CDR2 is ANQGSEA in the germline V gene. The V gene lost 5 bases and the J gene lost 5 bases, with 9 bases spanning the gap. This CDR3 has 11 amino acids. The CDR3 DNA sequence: TGCAGCGTTTTCAAGGGCGAGACCCAGTACTTC. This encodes CSVFKGETQYF. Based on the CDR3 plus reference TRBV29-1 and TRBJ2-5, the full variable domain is SAVISQKPSRDICQRGTSLTIQCQVDSQVTMMFWYRQQPGQSLTLIATANQGSEATYESGFVIDKFPISRPNLTFSTLTVSNMSPEDSSIYLCSVFKGETQYFGPGTRLLVL.

In nucleotides, the CDR3 is TGCAGCGGAGGGAGGGGGCGAGGCGAGCAGTACTTC. Its protein is CSGGRGRGEQYF. This sequence joins TRBV29-1 and TRBJ2-7, with D tentatively TRBD1 or TRBD2 (7 bases each). The ends were cut back, 7 bases at V and 6 bases at J, with 16 bases in the middle. In germline, CDR1 is SQVTM, CDR2 ANQGSEA. The CDR3 is made up of 12 amino acids.

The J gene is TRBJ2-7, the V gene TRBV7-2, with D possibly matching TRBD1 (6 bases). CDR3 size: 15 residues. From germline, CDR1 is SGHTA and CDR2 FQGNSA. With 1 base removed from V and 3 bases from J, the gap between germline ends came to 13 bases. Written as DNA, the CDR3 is TGTGCCAGCAGCTTAGAGGAGTGGGGGCGCTACGAGCAGTACTTC. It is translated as CASSLEEWGRYEQYF.

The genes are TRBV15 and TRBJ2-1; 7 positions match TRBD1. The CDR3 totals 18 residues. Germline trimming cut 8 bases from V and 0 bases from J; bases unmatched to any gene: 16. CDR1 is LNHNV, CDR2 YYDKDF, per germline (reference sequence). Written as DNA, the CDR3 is TGTGCCACCTGGACAGGCCTCCTTGGAAGTAGCTCCTACAATGAGCAGTTCTTC. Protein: CATWTGLLGSSSYNEQFF.

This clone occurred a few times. The CDR3 DNA follows: TGTGCCTGGAGTGTACTGGGGGGCGAAGAGACCCAGTACTTC. Its protein product is CAWSVLGGEETQYF. The rearrangement joins TRBV30 to TRBJ2-5; D tentatively reads TRBD1 or TRBD2 (6 bases each). CDR1 and CDR2 from the germline V gene are GTSNPN and SVGIG (reference sequence). The CDR3 is 14 residues long. Trimming took off 0 bases at V and 3 bases at J, with 11 bases between the two ends.

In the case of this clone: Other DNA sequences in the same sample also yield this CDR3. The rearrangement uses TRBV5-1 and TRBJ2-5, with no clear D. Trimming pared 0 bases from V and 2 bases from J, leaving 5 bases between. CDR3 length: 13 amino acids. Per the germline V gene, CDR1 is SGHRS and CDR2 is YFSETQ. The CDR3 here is CASSLGRQETQYF. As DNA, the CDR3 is TGCGCCAGCAGCTTGGGCCGACAAGAGACCCAGTACTTC. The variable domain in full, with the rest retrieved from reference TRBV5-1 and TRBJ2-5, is KAGVTQTPRYLIKTRGQQVTLSCSPISGHRSVSWYQQTPGQGLQFLFEYFSETQRNKGNFPGRFSGRQFSNSRSEMNVSTLELGDSALYLCASSLGRQETQYFGPGTRLLVL.